This T cell receptor (beta chain) was sequenced for a study of blood T cell repertoires in COVID-19. Study details: PBMCs, B-cell-depleted T cells, or T cells provided the cDNA or gDNA that made up the material.

The authors' processing: Reference gene primers were amplified, and this amplification served to estimate nucleated cell counts. Libraries were prepared by immunoSEQ multiplex PCR; TCRdb keeps only in-frame clonotypes and omits some of them. V and J calls plus clone size are reproduced from that table; the DNA served to infer D and trimming. The table lists 380,000 or so clones, 80% to 90% of them singletons. In germline, CDR1 is SQVTM, CDR2 ANQGSEA. The trim removed 7 bases at V and 7 bases at J, leaving 5 bases unmatched. The CDR3 length is 12 residues. The origin of this receptor is a woman aged 55-70 years with COVID-19, enrolled during active disease. The rearrangement uses TRBV29-1 and TRBJ1-4; 8 bases map to TRBD1. The sequenced material came from peripheral blood. In DNA form, the CDR3 reads TGCAGCGGCAGGGGGCTTGGTGAAAAACTGTTTTTT. Its translation: CSGRGLGEKLFF. Together with reference TRBV29-1 and TRBJ1-4, the CDR3 gives the full variable domain: SAVISQKPSRDICQRGTSLTIQCQVDSQVTMMFWYRQQPGQSLTLIATANQGSEATYESGFVIDKFPISRPNLTFSTLTVSNMSPEDSSIYLCSGRGLGEKLFFGSGTQLSVL.